Following are 32 T cell receptor beta chains from one sample sequenced in a study of T cell changes during pregnancy in multiple sclerosis. Generated by immunoSEQ multiplex PCR, the TCRdb table keeps only in-frame clones and is missing some. The sample shows 60,000 to 85,000 clones, roughly 94% of them seen only once. The sequenced sample was peripheral blood, obtained in the third trimester of pregnancy. These receptors were collected from a female donor with multiple sclerosis, enrolled in a pregnancy study.

For the CDR3, the DNA is TGCGCCAGCCCCGGGGGGACAGGGTTGGATGAGCAGTTCTTC. Translating gives CASPGGTGLDEQFF. The V and J genes are TRBV23-1 and TRBJ2-1; TRBD1 aligns across 9 bases. TRBV23-1 qualifies as an ORF whose function is uncertain. V was pared by 8 bases and J by 8 bases, with 10 bases of the junction left unmatched. This CDR3 is built from 14 residues.

The rearrangement links TRBV6-5 to TRBJ1-3; possibly TRBD1 for D (6 bases). The V end lost 6 bases, the J end lost 7 bases, and 19 bases lay between the germline ends. The germline V gene has CDR1 MNHEY and CDR2 SVGAGI. This CDR3 is built from 15 residues. The CDR3 loop reads CASRRQAPLGNTIYF. In DNA form, the CDR3 reads TGTGCCAGCAGGAGACAGGCGCCCTTAGGGAACACCATATATTTT.

This chain connects TRBV4-3 to TRBJ2-3, with a possible D match to TRBD1 (5 bases). Germline V lookup: CDR1 LGHNA, CDR2 YSLEER. The ends were cut back, 0 bases at V and 2 bases at J, with 12 bases in the middle. The CDR3 spans 16 residues. The CDR3 spells CASSQDPRVFTDTQYF. CDR3 sequence (DNA): TGCGCCAGCAGCCAAGATCCCAGGGTTTTCACAGATACGCAGTATTTT.

The chain couples TRBV7-2 to TRBJ1-3; no clear D. The CDR3 has 14 amino acids. Germline V gene lookup returns CDR1 SGHTA and CDR2 FQGNSA. The V gene lost 2 bases and the J gene lost 0 bases, with 5 bases spanning the gap. The CDR3 bases are TGTGCCAGCAGCTTAAGGAGCTCTGGAAACACCATATATTTT. Its translation: CASSLRSSGNTIYF. Filled out from reference TRBV7-2 and TRBJ1-3, the complete variable domain reads GAGVSQSPSNKVTEKGKDVELRCDPISGHTALYWYRQSLGQGLEFLIYFQGNSAPDKSGLPSDRFSAERTGGSVSTLTIQRTQQEDSAVYLCASSLRSSGNTIYFGEGSWLTVV.

CDR3 loop: CASSVGNGGADNEQYF. The CDR3 nucleotides read TGTGCCAGCAGCGTAGGGAACGGGGGGGCAGATAACGAGCAGTACTTC. V and J are TRBV9 and TRBJ2-7; 8 positions match TRBD2. Germline V gives CDR1 SGDLS, CDR2 YYNGEE. The CDR3 runs 16 residues. The V gene end was trimmed by 0 bases and the J gene end by 5 bases; junction bases not matched to a gene: 10. The variable domain in full, completed from reference TRBV9 and TRBJ2-7, reads DSGVTQTPKHLITATGQRVTLRCSPRSGDLSVYWYQQSLDQGLQFLIQYYNGEERAKGNILERFSAQQFPDLHSELNLSSLELGDSALYFCASSVGNGGADNEQYFGPGTRLTVT.

This clone was picked up one time. The chain carries TRBV25-1 and TRBJ1-4; 9 positions agree with TRBD1. Unmatched junction bases numbered 5, after V lost 1 base and J lost 8 bases. Looked up from germline, CDR1 is MGHDK and CDR2 is SYGVNS. CDR3 length: 15 residues. The CDR3 bases are TGTGCCAGCAGTGAATGGGGACAGGGTAGGGAAAAACTGTTTTTT. It is translated as CASSEWGQGREKLFF.

The chain employs TRBV7-9 and TRBJ2-3, with D possibly being TRBD1 (7 bases). V shed 6 bases and J shed 2 bases, with 18 bases lying between them. The CDR3 runs 16 residues. Germline CDR1 is SEHNR and CDR2 is FQNEAQ (reference sequence). The CDR3 reads CASSSLGGQPTDTQYF. CDR3 sequence (DNA): TGTGCCAGCAGTTCTCTGGGGGGACAGCCCACAGATACGCAGTATTTT.

This clone was seen a handful of times. The chain carries TRBV18 and TRBJ2-1; D perhaps matches TRBD2 (6 bases). Trimming removed 8 bases from V and 9 bases from J, with 20 bases in between. This CDR3 spans 14 amino acids. CDR1 is KGHSH, CDR2 LQKENI, per germline. For the CDR3, the DNA is TGTGCCAGCGTGACTAGTAGGCCCCCCACTGAGCAGTTCTTC. Translation: CASVTSRPPTEQFF.

The V call is TRBV19, the J call TRBJ2-7; 11 positions match TRBD2. There are 16 residues in the CDR3. In germline, CDR1 is LNHDA, CDR2 SQIVND (reference sequence). V dropped 7 bases and J dropped 2; count of bases not matched to a gene: 10. This CDR3 reads CASKATSGGLTYEQYF. The DNA for the CDR3 is TGTGCCAGTAAGGCAACTAGCGGGGGCCTAACCTACGAGCAGTACTTC.

The rearrangement uses TRBV29-1 and TRBJ2-7; D might be TRBD1 (5 bases). Trimming left V 4 bases short and J 4 bases short, with 11 bases between. Germline V CDR1 and CDR2: SQVTM, ANQGSEA. The CDR3 totals 12 residues. CDR3 nucleotides: TGCAGCGTTGGGCAGGGCCTATACGAGCAGTACTTC. It encodes CSVGQGLYEQYF.

V usage is TRBV7-2 and J usage is TRBJ2-3; D may be TRBD1 (6 bases). Germline-derived CDR1 and CDR2 are SGHTA and FQGNSA. The CDR3 covers 14 residues. Trimming removed 5 bases from V and 4 bases from J, with 13 bases in between. The CDR3 sequence: CASSHRQVADTQYF. CDR3 DNA sequence: TGTGCCAGCAGCCACCGACAGGTTGCAGATACGCAGTATTTT.

This chain uses TRBV7-6 with TRBJ1-1; TRBD1 agrees at 9 bases. The CDR3 runs 14 residues. The J segment lost 4 bases and the V segment lost 7 bases, leaving 7 bases of the junction unmatched. CDR1 and CDR2 (germline): SGHVS, FNYEAQ. CDR3 loop: CASTQGQGVTEAFF. Here the CDR3 DNA reads TGTGCCAGCACCCAGGGACAGGGCGTCACTGAAGCTTTCTTT.

V gene TRBV7-8 combines with J gene TRBJ1-1, with no clear D. The CDR3 spans 14 residues. Deletions cut 1 base from V and 1 base from J, with 7 bases between. CDR1 SGHVS and CDR2 FQNEAQ come from the germline V gene. The CDR3 DNA follows: TGTGCCAGCAGCTTAGTAAACAGGAACACTGAAGCTTTCTTT. This sequence encodes CASSLVNRNTEAFF. Full variable domain (outside the CDR3, taken from reference TRBV7-8 and TRBJ1-1): GAGVSQSPRYKVAKRGQDVALRCDPISGHVSLFWYQQALGQGPEFLTYFQNEAQLDKSGLPSDRFFAERPEGSVSTLKIQRTQQEDSAVYLCASSLVNRNTEAFFGQGTRLTVV.

The V and J genes are TRBV19 and TRBJ2-7, with a possible D match to TRBD2 (6 bases). Trimming removed 3 bases from V and 5 bases from J, with 17 bases in between. The CDR3 contains 15 residues. Per the germline V gene, CDR1 is LNHDA and CDR2 is SQIVND (reference sequence). The CDR3 DNA follows: TGTGCCAGTAGTATCGGGAGTAGAGTATTCCACGAGCAGTACTTC. This sequence encodes CASSIGSRVFHEQYF.

The rearrangement uses TRBV11-2 and TRBJ2-7, with 11 bases lining up with TRBD2. Germline CDR1 is SGHAT and CDR2 is FQNNGV. Trimming removed 2 bases from V and 6 bases from J; junction bases left unmatched: 6. The CDR3 runs to 15 residues. The CDR3: CASSLNSGTSGEQYF. The CDR3 nucleotides read TGTGCCAGCAGCTTAAATTCCGGGACTAGCGGCGAGCAGTACTTC. Full variable domain (outside the CDR3, taken from reference TRBV11-2 and TRBJ2-7): EAGVAQSPRYKIIEKRQSVAFWCNPISGHATLYWYQQILGQGPKLLIQFQNNGVVDDSQLPKDRFSAERLKGVDSTLKIQPAKLEDSAVYLCASSLNSGTSGEQYFGPGTRLTVT.

The rearrangement uses TRBV7-3 and TRBJ2-2; D ambiguous. Germline values: CDR1 SGHTA, CDR2 FQGTGA. The CDR3 loop spans 15 amino acids. V shed 6 bases and J shed 3 bases, with 14 bases lying between them. Written as DNA, the CDR3 is TGTGCCAGCAGTCCCGGCGGCTCATACACCGGGGAGCTGTTTTTT. Translating it yields CASSPGGSYTGELFF.

This sequence joins TRBV4-3 and TRBJ1-5, with 8 bases fitting TRBD1. The V gene end was trimmed by 3 bases and the J gene end by 6 bases; junction bases not matched to a gene: 4. Germline V CDR1 and CDR2: LGHNA, YSLEER. The CDR3 covers 14 residues. Here the CDR3 DNA reads TGCGCCAGCAGCCAGACTACAGGGGGTCAGCCCCAGCATTTT. It is translated as CASSQTTGGQPQHF.

This chain connects TRBV27 to TRBJ2-7; D may be TRBD2 (5 bases). With 3 bases removed from V and 4 bases from J, the gap between germline ends came to 7 bases. Germline V gives CDR1 MNHEY, CDR2 SMNVEV (reference sequence). The CDR3 consists of 12 residues. CDR3 DNA: TGTGCCAGCAGTTTTAGAGGGTACGAGCAGTACTTC. Translation gives CASSFRGYEQYF.

This sequence joins TRBV6-5 and TRBJ1-5; 9 bases agree with TRBD1. Germline CDR1 and CDR2: MNHEY and SVGAGI. The CDR3 has 14 amino acids. V was pared by 6 bases and J by 6 bases, with 6 bases of the junction left unmatched. The CDR3 sequence is CASRSGTGSQPQHF. In DNA, the CDR3 is TGTGCCAGCAGATCCGGGACAGGGTCTCAGCCCCAGCATTTT.

The V and J genes are TRBV7-8 and TRBJ1-3; 8 nucleotides line up with TRBD1. Looked up from germline, CDR1 is SGHVS and CDR2 is FQNEAQ. The V and J ends lost 5 bases and 2 bases, in that order; junction bases with no gene match: 8. CDR3 length: 16 amino acids. CDR3 amino acids: CASSIRTGKAGNTIYF. The CDR3 DNA sequence: TGTGCCAGCAGCATCCGGACAGGGAAGGCTGGAAACACCATATATTTT.

V is TRBV9 and J is TRBJ1-3; D not resolved. This CDR3 contains 15 residues. CDR1 and CDR2 (germline): SGDLS, YYNGEE. The V end lost 0 bases, the J end lost 0 bases, and 7 bases lay between the germline ends. CDR3 in amino acids: CASSVGLGSGNTIYF. The CDR3 DNA reads as TGTGCCAGCAGCGTAGGCCTAGGCTCTGGAAACACCATATATTTT.

This clone occurred once. The chain is built from TRBV19 and TRBJ2-4; 9 positions agree with TRBD1. Germline V lookup: CDR1 LNHDA, CDR2 SQIVND (reference sequence). This CDR3 comprises 15 residues. Losses at the gene ends were 5 bases for V and 4 bases for J; bases not matched to a gene: 6. Written as DNA, the CDR3 is TGTGCCAGTAGTCCAGGCGGGACAGGGAAAAACATTCAGTACTTC. Translating it yields CASSPGGTGKNIQYF.

This chain links TRBV18 with TRBJ1-4; D gene ambiguous. Germline-derived CDR1 and CDR2 are KGHSH and LQKENI. The germline V and J ends were trimmed by 2 bases and 7 bases, with 8 bases remaining between them. The CDR3 runs 13 residues. For the CDR3, the DNA is TGTGCCAGCTCACCAGGGCTAAGTGAAAAACTGTTTTTT. Translating gives CASSPGLSEKLFF. Full variable domain (missing parts from reference TRBV18 and TRBJ1-4): NAGVMQNPRHLVRRRGQEARLRCSPMKGHSHVYWYRQLPEEGLKFMVYLQKENIIDESGMPKERFSAEFPKEGPSILRIQQVVRGDSAAYFCASSPGLSEKLFFGSGTQLSVL.

The chain links TRBV29-1 to TRBJ1-4, with D maybe TRBD1 (6 bases). Germline V gives CDR1 SQVTM, CDR2 ANQGSEA. Trimming cost V 7 bases and J 8 bases, with 17 bases left between them. The CDR3 has 13 amino acids. The CDR3 region is CSGSQGIFEKLFF. The CDR3 DNA reads TGCAGCGGTTCACAGGGTATTTTCGAAAAACTGTTTTTT.

The J gene is TRBJ2-3, the V gene TRBV7-2; the match to TRBD2 covers 10 bases. The CDR3 has 15 residues. V shed 1 base, J shed 8 bases, and the junction held 6 bases outside the gene matches. Germline V CDR1 and CDR2: SGHTA, FQGNSA. This CDR3 is CASSLGSGGTGTQYF. The CDR3, as DNA: TGTGCCAGCAGCTTAGGTAGCGGGGGGACGGGTACGCAGTATTTT. Drawing the rest from reference TRBV7-2 and TRBJ2-3, the complete variable domain is GAGVSQSPSNKVTEKGKDVELRCDPISGHTALYWYRQSLGQGLEFLIYFQGNSAPDKSGLPSDRFSAERTGGSVSTLTIQRTQQEDSAVYLCASSLGSGGTGTQYFGPGTRLTVL.

The CDR3 here is CATSFGAGYEQYF. CDR3 in DNA: TGTGCCACCAGCTTTGGGGCGGGATACGAGCAGTACTTC. The chain joins TRBV15 to TRBJ2-7; tentatively, D is TRBD2 (6 bases). The CDR3 consists of 13 residues. V dropped 5 bases and J dropped 4 bases, with 12 bases sitting between them. Looked up from germline, CDR1 is LNHNV and CDR2 is YYDKDF (reference sequence).

The chain uses TRBV9 and TRBJ1-1, with D perhaps matching TRBD1 (5 bases). Germline V lookup: CDR1 SGDLS, CDR2 YYNGEE. The CDR3 loop spans 14 amino acids. Trimming stripped 3 bases from V and 1 base from J, with 10 bases between. The CDR3 coding sequence is TGTGCCAGCAGCGCTAGACAGCAGAACACTGAAGCTTTCTTT. This codes for CASSARQQNTEAFF.

The chain couples TRBV19 to TRBJ2-5; 8 nucleotides align to TRBD1. The germline gives CDR1 LNHDA, CDR2 SQIVND (reference sequence). The CDR3 totals 14 residues. Trimming removed 5 bases from V and 4 bases from J; junction bases left unmatched: 6. The CDR3 loop reads CASSRAGGRETQYF. Written as DNA, the CDR3 is TGTGCCAGTAGTCGGGCAGGGGGCAGAGAGACCCAGTACTTC.

This clone is a singleton in its sample. J is TRBJ1-2 and V is TRBV2, with D tentatively TRBD1 (6 bases). Germline assignment: CDR1 SNHLY and CDR2 FYNNEI. Between the trimmed V and J ends, which lost 8 bases and 6 bases, there was a span of 19 bases. The CDR3 covers 14 residues. The CDR3 region is CASGKVEGGDGYTF. CDR3 sequence (DNA): TGTGCCAGCGGAAAGGTGGAGGGGGGGGATGGCTACACCTTC.

The chain combines TRBV7-3 with TRBJ2-7; TRBD1 might be the D (6 bases). The CDR3 extends over 14 amino acids. The germline CDR1 and CDR2 sequences are SGHTA and FQGTGA. The V gene lost 1 base and the J gene lost 6 bases, with 13 bases spanning the gap. The CDR3 loop is CASSLSRWGPEQYF. CDR3 in DNA: TGTGCCAGCAGCTTAAGCCGGTGGGGGCCCGAGCAGTACTTC.

The chain links TRBV11-1 to TRBJ2-1; 9 positions match TRBD1. This CDR3 region has 15 residues. V lost 5 bases to trimming and J lost 7 bases; unmatched junction nucleotides: 9. Per germline, CDR1 SGHAT and CDR2 FQDESV (reference sequence). DNA of the CDR3: TGTGCCAGCAGCACGCGGGACAGGGTGACAAATGAGCAGTTCTTC. It translates to CASSTRDRVTNEQFF.

This clone was detected ten times or more. The chain has TRBV19 and TRBJ1-1; D gene uncertain. Trimming removed 2 bases from V and 1 base from J, with 8 bases in between. The CDR3 runs 14 residues. Germline values: CDR1 LNHDA, CDR2 SQIVND (reference sequence). CDR3 in DNA: TGTGCCAGTAGTATACATCAGAAGAACACTGAAGCTTTCTTT. Translating it yields CASSIHQKNTEAFF.